The T cell receptor (beta chain) under discussion was sequenced for a study of CD8+CD57+ T cells in acquired aplastic anemia (dated by TCRdb to about 2018). With regard to the full study: Extracted DNA from sorted CD4+ and CD8+ cells averaged around 3.3 ug, ranging from roughly 0.19 to 27.4 ug. CD8+CD57+ expansion was defined as a frequency above the mean frequency observed in healthy subjects.

Results the study describes overall, beyond this receptor: Between patients and healthy controls, no significant difference in CD8+ Simpson's diversity was found (P=0.060). Twenty-nine CD8+ CDR3 sequences were found in both patients and controls but appeared to be highly expressed in patients and within the immunodominant clones of the patients.

The CDR3 covers 14 residues, taking in both the cysteine and the phenylalanine. Of the read, only the CDR3 DNA is kept; its 42 bases are in frame from base 1. For CDR1 and CDR2, the germline V gene (reference sequence) lists LNHDA and SQIVND. V is pared back by 0 bases and J by 4 bases, with 10 bases lying between the germline termini. Genomic DNA was used as template for profiling of TCR beta VDJ combinations and CDR3 sequences. An Illumina HiSeq 2000 was the platform used for TCR repertoire sequencing. On the authors' methods: TRBV/TRBJ rearrangement plots, CDR3 size and DJ length profiles, and Simpson's diversity index were used to assess repertoires. Whichever DNA sequence was most abundant in the deep sequencing data was defined as the immunodominant clone. CDR3 amino acid sequences were screened for sharing across subjects and were compared with published repertoires and the VDJdb database. TCRdb applied fastp at Q25 and MiXCR to the public reads, then kept only in-frame beta chains. Rows are unified per CDR3 protein, each entry keeping the most common DNA and genes. The authors' filters were not applied to this entry. The sample table lists 300,000 or so distinct CDR3 sequences, 56% of them with a count of one. Jointly, the top ten make up 1.3% of the sample.

This clonotype was seen a single time. Which antigen it targets is not known. Nothing much larger sits one base from this clone, and base qualities are not available. A lone read is weak support. Flow cytometry had shown CD8+CD57+ cell expansion in the patients selected for sequencing. All patients had severe acquired aplastic anemia diagnosed by International Study of Aplastic Anemia and Agranulocytosis and Camitta criteria. Patients had received no therapy at the time of blood sampling. TCR repertoires of sorted CD4+ and CD8+ blood T cells from severe aplastic anemia patients and healthy subjects were deep-sequenced in the study. In the USA, patient enrollment took place under clinicaltrials.gov protocols 00001620, 01623167, 00001397, 00071045, 00081523 and 00961064. Ficoll-Paque density gradient centrifugation was used to isolate peripheral blood mononuclear cells. Before DNA extraction, CD4+ and CD8+ T cells were sorted with FACS or magnetic beads.

Sequencing used sorted CD4+, CD8+, or CD8+CD57+ T cells (not recorded which) from PBMCs. The sequence is built from TRBV19 and TRBJ2-7; the D gene is not confidently resolved. This TCR was recovered from a human donor with aplastic anemia. The DNA sequence follows: TGTGCCAGTAGTATAGACGGGTTCGGGTACGAGCAGTACTTC. Translated, this gives CASSIDGFGYEQYF.